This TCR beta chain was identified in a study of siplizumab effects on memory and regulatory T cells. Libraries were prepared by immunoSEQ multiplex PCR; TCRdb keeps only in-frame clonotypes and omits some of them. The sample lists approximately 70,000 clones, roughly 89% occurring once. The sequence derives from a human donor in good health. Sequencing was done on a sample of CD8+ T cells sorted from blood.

For the CDR3, the DNA is TGCGCCAGCAGCCAAGATGGACAGATCTTGTCCTACGAGCAGTACTTC. Protein: CASSQDGQILSYEQYF. The genes are TRBV4-1 and TRBJ2-7; possibly TRBD1 for D (6 bases). Trimming took off 0 bases at V and 1 base at J, with 13 bases between the two ends. The CDR3 is 16 residues long. CDR1 and CDR2 (germline): MGHRA, YSYEKL.